The clone carrying this T cell receptor (beta chain) was seen many times. What it binds is unknown. The CDR3 consists of 14 residues. The germline V gene has CDR1 SGHRS and CDR2 YFSETQ. J was trimmed by 1 base and V by 2 bases; bases with no gene match: 1. This entry comes from a study of T-cell memory formation after mild COVID-19. Study-wide results and limits: Clones contracting over day 15 to 85 were CD4/CD8 balanced, with later expanders leaning CD4+.

One entry per CDR3 protein results from TCRdb running MiXCR on the 5' RACE reads. The profile shows roughly 300,000 distinct CDR3 sequences, around 8% of them singletons. The sequencing input was PBMCs or a T cell subset sorted from them (not recorded which). J is TRBJ2-7 and V is TRBV5-1; 9 bases line up with TRBD1. The sequence was obtained from a man aged 18 to 35 who had mild COVID-19 (a few samples of this study predate the infection). Cell type and time point are not known. The CDR3 DNA reads as TGCGCCAGCAGCTTCGGGACAGGGTCCTACGAGCAGTACTTC. This sequence encodes CASSFGTGSYEQYF. Full variable domain (rest looked up from reference TRBV5-1 and TRBJ2-7): KAGVTQTPRYLIKTRGQQVTLSCSPISGHRSVSWYQQTPGQGLQFLFEYFSETQRNKGNFPGRFSGRQFSNSRSEMNVSTLELGDSALYLCASSFGTGSYEQYFGPGTRLTVT.